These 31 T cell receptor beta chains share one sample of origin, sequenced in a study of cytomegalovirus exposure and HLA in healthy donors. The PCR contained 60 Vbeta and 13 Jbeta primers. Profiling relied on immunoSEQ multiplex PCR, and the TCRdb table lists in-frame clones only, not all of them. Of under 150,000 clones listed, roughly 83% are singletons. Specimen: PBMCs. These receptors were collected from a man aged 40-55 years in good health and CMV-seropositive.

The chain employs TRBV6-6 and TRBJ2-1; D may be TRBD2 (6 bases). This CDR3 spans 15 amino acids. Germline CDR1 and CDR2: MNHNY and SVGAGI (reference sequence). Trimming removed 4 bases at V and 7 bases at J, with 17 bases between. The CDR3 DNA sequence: TGTGCCAGCAGTTCGGCGAGACTAGTCCTAAATGAGCAGTTCTTC. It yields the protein CASSSARLVLNEQFF.

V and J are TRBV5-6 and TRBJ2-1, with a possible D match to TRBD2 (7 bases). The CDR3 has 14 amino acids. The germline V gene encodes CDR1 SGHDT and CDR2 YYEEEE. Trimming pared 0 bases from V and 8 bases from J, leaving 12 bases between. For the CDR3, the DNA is TGTGCCAGCAGCTTGGACGGGGGGCACTATGAGCAGTTCTTC. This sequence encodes CASSLDGGHYEQFF.

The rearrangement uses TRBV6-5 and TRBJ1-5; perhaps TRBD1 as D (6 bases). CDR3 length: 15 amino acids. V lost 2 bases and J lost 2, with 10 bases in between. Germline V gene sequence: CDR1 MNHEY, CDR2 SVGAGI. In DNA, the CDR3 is TGTGCCAGCAGTTACCAGGCAGGGGGCAATCAGCCCCAGCATTTT. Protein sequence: CASSYQAGGNQPQHF.

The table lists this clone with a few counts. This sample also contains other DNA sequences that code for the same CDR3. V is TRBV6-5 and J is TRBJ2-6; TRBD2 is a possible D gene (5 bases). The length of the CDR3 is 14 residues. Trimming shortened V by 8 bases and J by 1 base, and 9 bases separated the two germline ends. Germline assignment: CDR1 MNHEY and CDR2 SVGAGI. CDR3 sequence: CASRTGSGANVLTF. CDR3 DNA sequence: TGTGCCAGCCGTACGGGGTCTGGGGCCAACGTCCTGACTTTC.

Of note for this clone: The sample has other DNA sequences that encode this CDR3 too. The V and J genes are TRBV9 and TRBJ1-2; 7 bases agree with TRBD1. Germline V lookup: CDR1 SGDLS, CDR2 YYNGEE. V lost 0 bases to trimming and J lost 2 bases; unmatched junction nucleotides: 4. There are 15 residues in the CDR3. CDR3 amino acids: CASSVATGANYGYTF. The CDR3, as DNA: TGTGCCAGCAGCGTAGCTACAGGGGCGAACTATGGCTACACCTTC.

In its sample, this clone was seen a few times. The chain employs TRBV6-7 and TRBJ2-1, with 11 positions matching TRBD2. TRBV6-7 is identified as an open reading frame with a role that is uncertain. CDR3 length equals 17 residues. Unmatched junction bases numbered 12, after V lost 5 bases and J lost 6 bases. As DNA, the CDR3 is TGTGCCAGCAGTCTCCCTCCTACTAGCGGGAGCGTCAATGAGCAGTTCTTC. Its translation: CASSLPPTSGSVNEQFF.

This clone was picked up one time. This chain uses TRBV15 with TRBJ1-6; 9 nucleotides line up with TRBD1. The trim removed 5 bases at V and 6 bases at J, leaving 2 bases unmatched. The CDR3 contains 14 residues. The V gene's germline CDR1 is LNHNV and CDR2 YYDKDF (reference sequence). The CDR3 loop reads CATSEGQGNSPLHF. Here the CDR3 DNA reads TGTGCCACCAGCGAGGGACAGGGTAATTCACCCCTCCACTTT. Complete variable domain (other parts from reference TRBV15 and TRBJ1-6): DAMVIQNPRYQVTQFGKPVTLSCSQTLNHNVMYWYQQKSSQAPKLLFHYYDKDFNNEADTPDNFQSRRPNTSFCFLDIRSPGLGDTAMYLCATSEGQGNSPLHFGNGTRLTVT.

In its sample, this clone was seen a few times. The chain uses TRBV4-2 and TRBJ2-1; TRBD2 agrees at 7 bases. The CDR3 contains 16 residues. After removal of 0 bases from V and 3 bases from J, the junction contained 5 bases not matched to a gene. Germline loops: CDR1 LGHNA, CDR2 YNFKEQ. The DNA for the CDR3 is TGTGCCAGCAGCCAAGATTCCGCTAGCGGCTACAATGAGCAGTTCTTC. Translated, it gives CASSQDSASGYNEQFF.

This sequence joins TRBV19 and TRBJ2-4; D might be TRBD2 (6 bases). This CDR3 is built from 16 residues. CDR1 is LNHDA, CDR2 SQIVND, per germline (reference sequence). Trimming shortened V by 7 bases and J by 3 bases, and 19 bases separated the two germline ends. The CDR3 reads CASTPSPKGGKNIQYF. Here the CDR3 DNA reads TGTGCCAGTACCCCGTCCCCTAAGGGAGGCAAAAACATTCAGTACTTC.

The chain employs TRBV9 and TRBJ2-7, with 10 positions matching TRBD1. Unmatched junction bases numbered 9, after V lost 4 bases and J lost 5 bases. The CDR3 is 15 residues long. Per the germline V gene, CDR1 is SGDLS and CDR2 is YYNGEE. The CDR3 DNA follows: TGTGCCAGCAGCTTTGCCGGGACAGGGGCGGACGAGCAGTACTTC. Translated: CASSFAGTGADEQYF.

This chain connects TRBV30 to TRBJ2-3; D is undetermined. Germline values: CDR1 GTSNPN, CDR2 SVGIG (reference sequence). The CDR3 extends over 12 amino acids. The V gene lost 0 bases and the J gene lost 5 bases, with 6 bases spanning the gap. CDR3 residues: CAWSVSVDTQYF. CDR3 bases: TGTGCCTGGAGTGTATCAGTAGATACGCAGTATTTT.

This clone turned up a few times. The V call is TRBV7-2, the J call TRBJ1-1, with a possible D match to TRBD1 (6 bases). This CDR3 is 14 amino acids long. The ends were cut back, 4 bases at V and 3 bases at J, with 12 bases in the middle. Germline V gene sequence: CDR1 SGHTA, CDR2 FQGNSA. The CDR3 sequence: CASSSQGRDTEAFF. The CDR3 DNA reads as TGTGCCAGCAGCTCTCAGGGGAGGGACACTGAAGCTTTCTTT.

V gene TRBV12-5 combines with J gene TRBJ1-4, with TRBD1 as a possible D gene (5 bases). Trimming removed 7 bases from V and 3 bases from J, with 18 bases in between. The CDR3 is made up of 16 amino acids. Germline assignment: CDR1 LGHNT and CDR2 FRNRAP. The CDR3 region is CASALRVGGANEKLFF. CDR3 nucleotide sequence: TGTGCTAGTGCCCTCAGGGTCGGAGGGGCTAATGAAAAACTGTTTTTT.

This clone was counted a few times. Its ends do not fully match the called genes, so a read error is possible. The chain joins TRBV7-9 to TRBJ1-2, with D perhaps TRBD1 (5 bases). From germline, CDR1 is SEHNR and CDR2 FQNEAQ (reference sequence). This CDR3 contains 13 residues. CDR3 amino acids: CASSVQARYGYTF. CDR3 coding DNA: TGTGCCAGCAGCGTACAGGCTCGGTATGGGTACACCTTC.

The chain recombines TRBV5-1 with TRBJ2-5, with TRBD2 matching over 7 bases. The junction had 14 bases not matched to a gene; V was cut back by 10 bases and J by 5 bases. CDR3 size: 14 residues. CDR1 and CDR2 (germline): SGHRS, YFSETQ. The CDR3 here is CASSWGGTEETQYF. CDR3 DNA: TGCGCCTCTAGCTGGGGGGGGACGGAGGAGACCCAGTACTTC.

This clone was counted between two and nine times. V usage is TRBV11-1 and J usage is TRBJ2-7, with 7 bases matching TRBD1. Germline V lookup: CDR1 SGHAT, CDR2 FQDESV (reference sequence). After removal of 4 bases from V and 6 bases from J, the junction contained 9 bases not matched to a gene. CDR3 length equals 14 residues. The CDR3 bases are TGTGCCAGCAGCTGGTCAGGGGGAAGGGGCGAGCAGTACTTC. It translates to CASSWSGGRGEQYF.

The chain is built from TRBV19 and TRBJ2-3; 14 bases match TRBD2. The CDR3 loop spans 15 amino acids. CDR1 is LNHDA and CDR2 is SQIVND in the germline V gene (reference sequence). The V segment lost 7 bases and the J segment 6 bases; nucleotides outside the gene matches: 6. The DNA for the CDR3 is TGTGCCAGTAAAATGGGACTAGCGGGGGTCGATACGCAGTATTTT. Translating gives CASKMGLAGVDTQYF.

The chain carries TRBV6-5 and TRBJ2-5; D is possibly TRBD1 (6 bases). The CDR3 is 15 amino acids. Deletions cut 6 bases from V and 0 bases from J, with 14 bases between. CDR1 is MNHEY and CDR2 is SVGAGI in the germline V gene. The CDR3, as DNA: TGTGCCAGCAGACCAAGACAGGACCACCAAGAGACCCAGTACTTC. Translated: CASRPRQDHQETQYF.

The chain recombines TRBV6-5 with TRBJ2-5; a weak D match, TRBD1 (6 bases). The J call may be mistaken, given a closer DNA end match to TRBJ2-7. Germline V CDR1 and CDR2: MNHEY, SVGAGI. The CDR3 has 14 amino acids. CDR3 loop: CASSYSGHSYEQYF. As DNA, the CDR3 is TGTGCCAGCAGTTACTCGGGACACTCCTACGAGCAGTACTTC.

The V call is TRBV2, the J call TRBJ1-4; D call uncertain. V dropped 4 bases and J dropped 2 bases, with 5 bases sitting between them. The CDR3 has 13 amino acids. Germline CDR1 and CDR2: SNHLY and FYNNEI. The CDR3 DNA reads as TGTGCCAGCAGTGGCACTACTAATGAAAAACTGTTTTTT. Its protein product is CASSGTTNEKLFF.

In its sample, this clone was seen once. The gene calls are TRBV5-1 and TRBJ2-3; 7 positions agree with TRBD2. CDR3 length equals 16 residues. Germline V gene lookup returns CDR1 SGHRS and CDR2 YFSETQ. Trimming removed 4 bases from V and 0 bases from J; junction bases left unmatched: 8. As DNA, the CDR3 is TGCGCCAGCAGCCTAGATGAGCGGGATAGCACAGATACGCAGTATTTT. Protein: CASSLDERDSTDTQYF.

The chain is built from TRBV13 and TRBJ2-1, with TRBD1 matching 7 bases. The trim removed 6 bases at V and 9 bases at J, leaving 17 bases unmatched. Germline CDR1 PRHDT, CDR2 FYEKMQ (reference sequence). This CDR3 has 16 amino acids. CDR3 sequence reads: CASSIFERGPPIEQFF. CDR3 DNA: TGTGCCAGCAGTATTTTCGAGAGGGGGCCGCCAATTGAGCAGTTCTTC.

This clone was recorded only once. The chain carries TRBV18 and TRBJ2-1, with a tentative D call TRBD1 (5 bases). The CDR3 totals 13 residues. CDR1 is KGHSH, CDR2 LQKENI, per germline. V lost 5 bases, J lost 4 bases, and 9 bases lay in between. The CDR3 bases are TGTGCCAGCTCATCTACAGGTTACAATGAGCAGTTCTTC. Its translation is CASSSTGYNEQFF.

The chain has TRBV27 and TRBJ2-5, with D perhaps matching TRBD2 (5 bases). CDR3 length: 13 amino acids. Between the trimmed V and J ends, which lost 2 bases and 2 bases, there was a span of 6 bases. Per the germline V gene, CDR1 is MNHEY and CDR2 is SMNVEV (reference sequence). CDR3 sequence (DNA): TGTGCCAGCAGTTTAAGCGGTCAAGAGACCCAGTACTTC. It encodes CASSLSGQETQYF.

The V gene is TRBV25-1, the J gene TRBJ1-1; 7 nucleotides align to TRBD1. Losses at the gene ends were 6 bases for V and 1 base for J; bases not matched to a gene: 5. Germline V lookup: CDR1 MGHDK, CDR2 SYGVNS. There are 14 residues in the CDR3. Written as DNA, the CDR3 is TGTGCCAGCAGGGAGGGGGCGCGGAACACTGAAGCTTTCTTT. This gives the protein CASREGARNTEAFF.

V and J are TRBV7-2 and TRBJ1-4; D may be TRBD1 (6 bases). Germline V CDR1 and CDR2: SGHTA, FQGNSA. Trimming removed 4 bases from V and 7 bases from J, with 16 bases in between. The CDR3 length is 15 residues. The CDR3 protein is CASSSNGGASEKLFF. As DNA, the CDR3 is TGTGCCAGCAGCTCCAATGGGGGGGCGAGTGAAAAACTGTTTTTT. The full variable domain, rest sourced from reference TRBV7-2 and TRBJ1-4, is GAGVSQSPSNKVTEKGKDVELRCDPISGHTALYWYRQSLGQGLEFLIYFQGNSAPDKSGLPSDRFSAERTGGSVSTLTIQRTQQEDSAVYLCASSSNGGASEKLFFGSGTQLSVL.

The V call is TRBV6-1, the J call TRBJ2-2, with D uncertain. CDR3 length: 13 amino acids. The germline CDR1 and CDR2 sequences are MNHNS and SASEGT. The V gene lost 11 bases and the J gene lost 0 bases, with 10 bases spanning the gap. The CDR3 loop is CAHRYPNTGELFF. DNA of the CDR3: TGTGCCCACCGGTACCCGAACACCGGGGAGCTGTTTTTT.

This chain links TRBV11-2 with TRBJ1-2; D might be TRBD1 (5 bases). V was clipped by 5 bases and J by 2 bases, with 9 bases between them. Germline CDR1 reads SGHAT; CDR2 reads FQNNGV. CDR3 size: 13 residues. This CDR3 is CASSPRENYGYTF. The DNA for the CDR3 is TGTGCCAGCAGCCCCAGGGAAAACTATGGCTACACCTTC.

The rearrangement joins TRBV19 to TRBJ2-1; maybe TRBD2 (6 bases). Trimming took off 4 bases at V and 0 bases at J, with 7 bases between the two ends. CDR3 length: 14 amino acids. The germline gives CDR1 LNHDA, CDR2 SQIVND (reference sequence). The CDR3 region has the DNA TGTGCCAGTAGTAACGGGGGCTCCTACAATGAGCAGTTCTTC. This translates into CASSNGGSYNEQFF.

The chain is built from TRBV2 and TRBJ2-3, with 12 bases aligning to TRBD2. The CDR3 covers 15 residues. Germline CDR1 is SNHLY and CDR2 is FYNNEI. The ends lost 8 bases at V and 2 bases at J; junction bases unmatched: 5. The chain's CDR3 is CASGRTSGITDTQYF. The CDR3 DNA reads TGTGCCAGCGGGAGGACTAGCGGGATCACAGATACGCAGTATTTT. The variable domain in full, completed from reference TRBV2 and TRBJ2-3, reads EPEVTQTPSHQVTQMGQEVILRCVPISNHLYFYWYRQILGQKVEFLVSFYNNEISEKSEIFDDQFSVERPDGSNFTLKIRSTKLEDSAMYFCASGRTSGITDTQYFGPGTRLTVL.

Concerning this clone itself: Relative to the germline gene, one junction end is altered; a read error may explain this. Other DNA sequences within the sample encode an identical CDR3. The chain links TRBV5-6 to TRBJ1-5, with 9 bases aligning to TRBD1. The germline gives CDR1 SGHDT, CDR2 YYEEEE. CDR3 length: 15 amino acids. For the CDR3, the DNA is TGCGCCAGCAGCTTCGGACAGGGGAGCAATCAGCCCCAGCATTTT. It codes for CASSFGQGSNQPQHF. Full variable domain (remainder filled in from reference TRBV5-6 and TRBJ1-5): DAGVTQSPTHLIKTRGQQVTLRCSPKSGHDTVSWYQQALGQGPQFIFQYYEEEERQRGNFPDRFSGHQFPNYSSELNVNALLLGDSALYLCASSFGQGSNQPQHFGDGTRLSIL.